Presented here are 6 T cell receptor beta chains from one specimen sequenced in a study of regulatory T cells in long-lasting Graves disease. The time point here: persistent/refractory GD, antithyroid drugs over 5 years with positive TRAb. From PBMCs, RNA was extracted and then used to make the TCR library. For TCR beta, libraries came from iRepertoire HTBI primers and Arm-PCR of CDR3 regions. TCRdb redid the calling of the multiplex PCR reads with MiXCR, one entry per CDR3 protein. Among more than 350,000 distinct CDR3 sequences listed, over 20% were seen once. The source was peripheral blood mononuclear cells (PBMCs), collected when the disease was refractory, from a patient treated with antithyroid drugs. The receptors come from a female donor with Graves disease.

The table lists this clonotype with a few counts. The rearrangement links TRBV19 to TRBJ2-4; 9 nucleotides line up with TRBD1. The CDR3 contains 17 residues. CDR1 and CDR2 (germline): LNHDA, SQIVND (reference sequence). Trimming cost V 4 bases and J 1 base; bases outside gene matches: 8. The DNA of the CDR3 is TGTGCCAGTAGTACCCGGACAGGGGCTAACGCCAAAAACATTCAGTACTTC. Translated: CASSTRTGANAKNIQYF.

This clonotype was found many times. This chain's CDR3 is CASSRLTSLGETQYF. The CDR3, as DNA: TGTGCCAGCAGTCGCTTAACTAGTCTCGGGGAGACCCAGTACTTC. J is TRBJ2-5 and V is TRBV28; tentatively, D is TRBD2 (5 bases). Trimming pared 5 bases from V and 5 bases from J, leaving 18 bases between. The CDR3 has 15 residues. Germline loops: CDR1 MDHEN, CDR2 SYDVKM.

At least ten counts were recorded for this clonotype. This chain links TRBV15 with TRBJ1-1, with D possibly being TRBD1 (5 bases). The CDR3 runs to 13 residues. V lost 5 bases to trimming and J lost 6 bases, with 13 bases between them. Germline-derived CDR1 and CDR2 are LNHNV and YYDKDF (reference sequence). The CDR3 DNA sequence: TGTGCCACCAGCCGACCAGGGACCCCTGAAGCTTTCTTT. The encoded protein is CATSRPGTPEAFF.

This clonotype was observed a handful of times. This sequence joins TRBV11-2 and TRBJ2-5; 10 bases map to TRBD2. From germline, CDR1 is SGHAT and CDR2 FQNNGV. CDR3 length equals 19 residues. Germline trimming cut 3 bases from V and 0 bases from J; bases unmatched to any gene: 13. This CDR3 is CASSLRLAGVGAYQETQYF. The CDR3 DNA sequence: TGTGCCAGCAGCTTGCGGCTAGCGGGAGTGGGGGCCTACCAAGAGACCCAGTACTTC.

As for this clonotype: Just one base apart from a much larger clone, this may be a read error. The chain combines TRBV9 with TRBJ1-2; D is unresolved. CDR1 and CDR2 from the germline V gene are SGDLS and YYNGEE. This CDR3 is built from 15 residues. CDR3 loop: CAGSVDPQTNYGYTF. The CDR3 DNA follows: TGTGCCGGCAGCGTAGACCCACAGACTAACTATGGCTACACCTTC.

At least ten counts were recorded for this clonotype. This chain uses TRBV28 with TRBJ2-7; D is perhaps TRBD2 (5 bases). Germline assignment: CDR1 MDHEN and CDR2 SYDVKM. CDR3 size: 12 residues. Trimming cost V 3 bases and J 9 bases, with 12 bases left between them. CDR3: CASSFNRGRQYF. CDR3 nucleotide sequence: TGTGCCAGCAGTTTTAACCGGGGTCGGCAGTACTTC. Drawing the rest from reference TRBV28 and TRBJ2-7, the complete variable domain is DVKVTQSSRYLVKRTGEKVFLECVQDMDHENMFWYRQDPGLGLRLIYFSYDVKMKEKGDIPEGYSVSREKKERFSLILESASTNQTSMYLCASSFNRGRQYFGPGTRLTVT.